This T cell receptor beta chain comes out of a study of blood T cell repertoires in COVID-19. The overall study: Samples of COVID-19 (acute and convalescent) were obtained from the United States, Italy and Spain. PBMCs, B-cell-depleted T cells, or T cells provided the cDNA or gDNA that made up the material.

In the original analysis: Quantification of nucleated cells was approximated via reference gene primer amplification. Generated by immunoSEQ multiplex PCR, the TCRdb table keeps only in-frame clones and is missing some. V, J and clone size are those of that table, while D and trimming were read from the DNA. Of around 280,000 clones in the sample, 75% to 90% are singletons; the top ten hold around 2.2%. V lost 4 bases to trimming and J lost 0 bases; unmatched junction nucleotides: 14. Germline-derived CDR1 and CDR2 are KGHSH and LQKENI. This CDR3 has 19 residues. The chain employs TRBV18 and TRBJ2-2; 7 bases align to TRBD2. Sequences were obtained from peripheral blood. This sequence originates from a woman aged 50 to 65 who had recovered from COVID-19. For the CDR3, the DNA is TGTGCCAGCTCACGACTTGGGGGGGATACGATAACGAACACCGGGGAGCTGTTTTTT. This encodes CASSRLGGDTITNTGELFF.